The 18 T cell receptor beta chains reported below all come from one sample, sequenced in a study of PD-1 blockade in classical Hodgkin lymphoma. No patient escaped relapse after autologous stem cell transplantation, and brentuximab vedotin exposure varied. TCRdb's copy holds only in-frame clones and misses some; the assay was immunoSEQ multiplex PCR. The sample holds approximately 160,000 clones; just under 80% are singletons and the top ten take roughly 9.2%. The specimen comprised peripheral blood mononuclear cells (PBMCs), sampled before the second cycle of nivolumab. The receptors stem from a human donor with classical Hodgkin lymphoma.

This chain uses TRBV7-3 with TRBJ1-1; 7 bases line up with TRBD1. This CDR3 is built from 13 residues. Germline assignment: CDR1 SGHTA and CDR2 FQGTGA. The trim removed 6 bases at V and 3 bases at J, leaving 4 bases unmatched. CDR3 amino acids: CASSHDRDTEAFF. The CDR3 DNA reads TGTGCCAGCAGTCACGACAGGGACACTGAAGCTTTCTTT. The full variable domain, in which reference TRBV7-3 and TRBJ1-1 provide the parts outside the CDR3, is GAGVSQTPSNKVTEKGKYVELRCDPISGHTALYWYRQSLGQGPEFLIYFQGTGAADDSGLPNDRFFAVRPEGSVSTLKIQRTERGDSAVYLCASSHDRDTEAFFGQGTRLTVV.

In DNA, the CDR3 is TGTGCCAGTCAGAGACAGCACTCTGGAAACACCATATATTTT. Translated, it gives CASQRQHSGNTIYF. This chain joins TRBV19 and TRBJ1-3; D perhaps matches TRBD1 (5 bases). Germline CDR1 and CDR2: LNHDA and SQIVND (reference sequence). This CDR3 comprises 14 residues. The V end was cut by 8 bases, the J end by 0 bases, with 11 bases between.

This clone was observed a handful of times. The J gene is TRBJ2-4, the V gene TRBV6-5; the D is unclear. CDR3 length equals 13 residues. CDR1 MNHEY and CDR2 SVGAGI come from the germline V gene. V lost 0 bases and J 5 bases, leaving 5 bases between the germline ends. In DNA form, the CDR3 reads TGTGCCAGCAGTTACTCTGGACAAAACATTCAGTACTTC. Its translation: CASSYSGQNIQYF.

In its sample, this clone was seen a few times. The chain recombines TRBV7-9 with TRBJ1-1, with a weak D call TRBD1 (5 bases). This CDR3 contains 16 residues. Per germline, CDR1 SEHNR and CDR2 FQNEAQ (reference sequence). V lost 3 bases and J lost 0, with 14 bases in between. The chain's CDR3 is CASSFNQGGMNTEAFF. The CDR3 nucleotides read TGTGCCAGCAGCTTCAATCAGGGAGGCATGAACACTGAAGCTTTCTTT.

This chain uses TRBV6-6 with TRBJ2-7; possible D gene TRBD2, 6 bases. V lost 4 bases and J lost 0, with 16 bases in between. CDR3 length equals 16 residues. Germline V CDR1 and CDR2: MNHNY, SVGAGI (reference sequence). CDR3 amino acids: CASSSTPGTGSYEQYF. The CDR3 DNA reads TGTGCCAGCAGTTCCACCCCCGGGACTGGCTCCTACGAGCAGTACTTC.

The chain recombines TRBV9 with TRBJ1-4; 9 bases fit TRBD1. CDR1 is SGDLS, CDR2 YYNGEE, per germline. Losses at the gene ends were 2 bases for V and 8 bases for J; bases not matched to a gene: 10. This CDR3 contains 16 residues. This chain's CDR3 is CASSVRPGTGREKLFF. The DNA for the CDR3 is TGTGCCAGCAGCGTTCGCCCGGGGACAGGGAGGGAAAAACTGTTTTTT.

The chain has TRBV27 and TRBJ1-6; D is perhaps TRBD1 (6 bases). CDR1 and CDR2 from the germline V gene are MNHEY and SMNVEV (reference sequence). The length of the CDR3 is 15 residues. The V and J ends lost 6 bases and 0 bases respectively, with 9 bases between them. The DNA for the CDR3 is TGTGCCAGCAGGGACAGAAACTCCTATAATTCACCCCTCCACTTT. Its translation is CASRDRNSYNSPLHF.

Turning to this clone: Mismatch with germline at one junction end may stem from a read error. The chain links TRBV6-1 to TRBJ1-2, with 7 bases that match TRBD1. Germline lookup yields CDR1 MNHNS and CDR2 SASEGT. The CDR3 consists of 17 residues. The CDR3 loop reads CAISESYPTGLGYGYTF. The CDR3 bases are TGTGCCATCAGTGAGTCTTACCCGACAGGGTTGGGATATGGCTACACCTTC.

This chain connects TRBV19 to TRBJ2-7; 9 bases match TRBD2. From germline, CDR1 is LNHDA and CDR2 SQIVND (reference sequence). With 3 bases clipped from V and 4 bases from J, the junction kept 7 bases outside the gene matches. There are 15 residues in the CDR3. The CDR3 loop is CASSMGPAGGYEQYF. The CDR3 DNA sequence: TGTGCCAGTAGTATGGGCCCAGCGGGGGGTTACGAGCAGTACTTC.

This clone has only a few counts. The rearrangement uses TRBV6-5 and TRBJ1-2, with 11 bases matching TRBD1. From germline, CDR1 is MNHEY and CDR2 SVGAGI. The CDR3 is 12 amino acids. Germline trimming cut 6 bases from V and 8 bases from J; bases unmatched to any gene: 2. CDR3 loop: CASRDRGQGYTF. In DNA form, the CDR3 reads TGTGCCAGCAGGGACAGGGGGCAAGGCTACACCTTC.

This chain connects TRBV29-1 to TRBJ1-4, with D perhaps TRBD1 (6 bases). The CDR3 loop spans 13 amino acids. The V gene's germline CDR1 is SQVTM and CDR2 ANQGSEA. Between the trimmed V and J ends, which lost 6 bases and 6 bases, there was a span of 14 bases. CDR3 region: CSVLQGIDEKLFF. For the CDR3, the DNA is TGCAGCGTCCTGCAGGGGATAGATGAAAAACTGTTTTTT.

This clone occurred a few times. This chain connects TRBV4-1 to TRBJ1-6, with D possibly matching TRBD1 (6 bases). Germline CDR1 MGHRA, CDR2 YSYEKL. This CDR3 has 17 residues. Trimming removed 2 bases from V and 7 bases from J, with 18 bases in between. Written as DNA, the CDR3 is TGCGCCAGCAGCCAAATCACCGCAGGGGTAGGGAATTCACCCCTCCACTTT. Amino acid sequence: CASSQITAGVGNSPLHF.

This clone was seen only a few times. The chain couples TRBV7-9 to TRBJ1-2, with D maybe TRBD1 (5 bases). CDR3 length: 12 amino acids. Per germline, CDR1 SEHNR and CDR2 FQNEAQ (reference sequence). The germline V and J ends were trimmed by 5 bases and 8 bases, with 12 bases remaining between them. CDR3: CASSGRDLGYTF. CDR3 in DNA: TGTGCCAGCAGCGGTCGGGACTTGGGCTACACCTTC.

This clone has more than one count but fewer than ten. The rearrangement joins TRBV10-3 to TRBJ2-1; 7 bases are shared with TRBD2. V shed 8 bases, J shed 5 bases, and the junction held 6 bases outside the gene matches. Germline values: CDR1 ENHRY, CDR2 SYGVKD. The CDR3 loop spans 13 amino acids. The CDR3 DNA follows: TGTGCCATCCTTGCGGGGGACCACAATGAGCAGTTCTTC. This sequence encodes CAILAGDHNEQFF.

This clone showed up just once. This chain connects TRBV9 to TRBJ2-5; no clear D gene. The better agreement between TRBJ2-7 and the DNA end casts doubt on the J call. CDR1 and CDR2 (germline): SGDLS, YYNGEE. The CDR3 contains 13 residues. The CDR3 DNA is TGTGCCAGCAGCGTAGAGGTGGACGCCGAGCAGTACTTC. As protein: CASSVEVDAEQYF.

There are many counts of this clone. The chain links TRBV5-4 to TRBJ2-7, with TRBD2 matching over 9 bases. This CDR3 has 14 amino acids. Germline lookup yields CDR1 SGHNT and CDR2 YYREEE (reference sequence). V lost 4 bases to trimming and J lost 3 bases; unmatched junction nucleotides: 5. DNA of the CDR3: TGTGCCAGCAGCCCCGCGGGAGGGGGCTACGAGCAGTACTTC. Its translation is CASSPAGGGYEQYF.

V usage is TRBV27 and J usage is TRBJ2-3, with TRBD1 matching 11 bases. The V gene end was trimmed by 6 bases and the J gene end by 2 bases; junction bases not matched to a gene: 4. The CDR3 covers 15 residues. From germline, CDR1 is MNHEY and CDR2 SMNVEV (reference sequence). Written as DNA, the CDR3 is TGTGCCAGCAGCCAAGGACAGGGGGCCACAGATACGCAGTATTTT. Protein sequence: CASSQGQGATDTQYF.

This clone was seen a few times. This chain links TRBV6-5 with TRBJ1-2; perhaps TRBD1 as D (5 bases). CDR1 is MNHEY, CDR2 SVGAGI, per germline. This CDR3 comprises 14 residues. V shed 5 bases and J shed 6 bases, with 16 bases lying between them. The CDR3 is CASSPRTGGHGYTF. In DNA, the CDR3 is TGTGCCAGCAGTCCTAGGACGGGGGGACATGGCTACACCTTC.